This paragraph reports one T cell receptor beta chain. As handled by the study authors: Nucleated cell counts were estimated from reference gene primer amplification. Assay used: immunoSEQ multiplex PCR; TCRdb lists only in-frame clones, some missing. V, J and clone size are taken as reported in that table, and D and trimming were inferred from the DNA itself. The table has about 190,000 clones, around 84% seen once. This record comes from a study of blood T cell repertoires in COVID-19. This CDR3 contains 16 residues. Germline V gene data show CDR1 as KGHSH and CDR2 as LQKENI. Trimming at V came to 0 bases and at J to 4 bases, leaving 4 bases not matched to a gene.

This chain links TRBV18 with TRBJ1-2; 11 bases fit TRBD1. The sample consisted of peripheral blood. This clonotype originated in a human donor in a cohort sampled during active COVID-19. CDR3 nucleotide sequence: TGTGCCAGCTCACCACCCGCGGGACAGGGGGGCTATGGCTACACCTTC. Amino acids: CASSPPAGQGGYGYTF. The variable domain in full, completed from reference TRBV18 and TRBJ1-2, reads NAGVMQNPRHLVRRRGQEARLRCSPMKGHSHVYWYRQLPEEGLKFMVYLQKENIIDESGMPKERFSAEFPKEGPSILRIQQVVRGDSAAYFCASSPPAGQGGYGYTFGSGTRLTVV.